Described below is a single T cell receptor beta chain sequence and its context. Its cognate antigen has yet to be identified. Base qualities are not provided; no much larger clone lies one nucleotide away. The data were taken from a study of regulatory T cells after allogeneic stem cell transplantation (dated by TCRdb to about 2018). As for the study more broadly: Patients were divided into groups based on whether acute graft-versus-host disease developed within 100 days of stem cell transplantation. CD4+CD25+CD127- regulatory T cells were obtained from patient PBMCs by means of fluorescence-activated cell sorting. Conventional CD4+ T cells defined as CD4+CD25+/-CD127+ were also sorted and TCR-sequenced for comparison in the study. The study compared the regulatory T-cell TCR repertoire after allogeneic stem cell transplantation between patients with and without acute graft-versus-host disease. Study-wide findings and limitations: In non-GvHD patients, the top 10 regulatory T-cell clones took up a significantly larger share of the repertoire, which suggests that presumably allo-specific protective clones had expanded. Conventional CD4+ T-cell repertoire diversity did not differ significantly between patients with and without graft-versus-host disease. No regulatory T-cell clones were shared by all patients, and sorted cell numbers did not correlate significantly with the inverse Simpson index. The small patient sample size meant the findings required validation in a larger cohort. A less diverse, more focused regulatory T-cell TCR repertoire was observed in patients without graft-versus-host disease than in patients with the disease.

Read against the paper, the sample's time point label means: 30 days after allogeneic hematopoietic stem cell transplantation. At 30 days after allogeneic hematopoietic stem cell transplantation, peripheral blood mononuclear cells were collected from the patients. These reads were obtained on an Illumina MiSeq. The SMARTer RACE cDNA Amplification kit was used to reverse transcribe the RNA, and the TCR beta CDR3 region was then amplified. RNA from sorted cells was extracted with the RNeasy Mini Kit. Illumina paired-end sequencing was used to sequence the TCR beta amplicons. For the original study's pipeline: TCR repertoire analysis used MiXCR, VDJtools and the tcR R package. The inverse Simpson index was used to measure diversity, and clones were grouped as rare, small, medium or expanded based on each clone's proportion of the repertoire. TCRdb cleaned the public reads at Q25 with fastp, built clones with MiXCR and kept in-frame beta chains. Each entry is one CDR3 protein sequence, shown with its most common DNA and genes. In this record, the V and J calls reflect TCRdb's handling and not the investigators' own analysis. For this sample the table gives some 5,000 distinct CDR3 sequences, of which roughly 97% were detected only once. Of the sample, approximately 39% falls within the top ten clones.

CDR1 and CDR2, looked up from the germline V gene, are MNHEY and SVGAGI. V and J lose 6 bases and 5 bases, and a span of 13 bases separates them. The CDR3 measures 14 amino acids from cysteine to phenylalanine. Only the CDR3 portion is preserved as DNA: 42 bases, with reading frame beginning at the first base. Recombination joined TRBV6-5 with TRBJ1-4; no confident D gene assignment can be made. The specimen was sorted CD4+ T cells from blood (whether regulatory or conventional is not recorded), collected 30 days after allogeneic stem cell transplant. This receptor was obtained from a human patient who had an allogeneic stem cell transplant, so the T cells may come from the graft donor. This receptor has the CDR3 CASRTQGTNEKLFF. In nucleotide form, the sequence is TGTGCCAGCAGAACACAAGGAACGAATGAAAAACTGTTTTTT.